This TCR beta chain originates from a study of cytomegalovirus exposure and HLA in healthy donors. As to this clone: Its matching antigen is unknown.

Study findings and constraints: Common viral pathogens were later found to be apparently linked to several of the most significant clusters. In a later analysis, a missense DCLRE1C variant was linked to TCR beta V- and J-gene trimming. Cytomegalovirus-associated TCR beta chains were listed, numbering some 150.

With 60 Vbeta and 13 Jbeta primers, the PCR was carried out. Authors' processing steps: Later, an analysis found roughly 80 million unique TCR beta chains, and around 10 million of these were shared. Only in-frame clones appear in the TCRdb table, and some are missing; sequencing was by immunoSEQ multiplex PCR. For V, J and clone size, that table is used; D and trimming come from the DNA. In the table there are about 90,000 clones, over 55% of which are singletons. The TCR was taken from a woman aged 45-59 years in good health and CMV-seropositive. Source material: PBMCs.

The CDR3 protein is CAWIVRTGANVLTF. CDR3 in DNA: TGTGCCTGGATTGTTAGAACTGGGGCCAACGTCCTGACTTTC. The genes are TRBV30 and TRBJ2-6; D is ambiguous. Trimming shortened V by 4 bases and J by 2 bases, and 9 bases separated the two germline ends. The germline CDR1 and CDR2 sequences are GTSNPN and SVGIG (reference sequence). CDR3 size: 14 residues.